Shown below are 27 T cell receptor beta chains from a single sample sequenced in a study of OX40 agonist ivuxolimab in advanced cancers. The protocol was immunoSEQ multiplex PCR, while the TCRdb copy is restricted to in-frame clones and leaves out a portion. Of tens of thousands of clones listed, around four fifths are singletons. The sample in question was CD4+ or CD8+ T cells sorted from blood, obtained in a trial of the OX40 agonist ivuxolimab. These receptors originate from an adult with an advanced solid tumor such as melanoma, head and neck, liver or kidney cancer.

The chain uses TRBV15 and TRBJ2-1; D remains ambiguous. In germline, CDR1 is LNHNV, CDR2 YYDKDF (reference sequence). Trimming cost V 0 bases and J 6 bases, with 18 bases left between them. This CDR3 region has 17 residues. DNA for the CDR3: TGTGCCACCAGCAGAGATCGTGGCAGCCCGTTATCCAATGAGCAGTTCTTC. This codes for CATSRDRGSPLSNEQFF.

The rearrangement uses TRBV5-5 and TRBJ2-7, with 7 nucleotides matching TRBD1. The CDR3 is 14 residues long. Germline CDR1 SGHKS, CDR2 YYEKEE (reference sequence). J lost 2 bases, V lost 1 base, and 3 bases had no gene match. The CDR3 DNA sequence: TGTGCCAGCAGCTTGTCAGGGGGTACCTACGAGCAGTACGTC. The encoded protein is CASSLSGGTYEQYV.

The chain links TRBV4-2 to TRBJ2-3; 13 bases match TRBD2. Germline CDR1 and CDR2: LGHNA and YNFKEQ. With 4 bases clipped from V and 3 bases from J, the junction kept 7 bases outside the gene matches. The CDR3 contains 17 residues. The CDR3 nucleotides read TGTGCCAGCAGCCCTCGACTAGCGGGGGGTCCGACAGATACGCAGTATTTT. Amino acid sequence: CASSPRLAGGPTDTQYF.

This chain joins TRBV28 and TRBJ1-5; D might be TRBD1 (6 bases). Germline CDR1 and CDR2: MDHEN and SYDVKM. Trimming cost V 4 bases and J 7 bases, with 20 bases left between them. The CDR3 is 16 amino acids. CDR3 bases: TGTGCCAGCAGTTCACCCCTCGGGCAGGGGAAGCAGCCCCAGCATTTT. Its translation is CASSSPLGQGKQPQHF.

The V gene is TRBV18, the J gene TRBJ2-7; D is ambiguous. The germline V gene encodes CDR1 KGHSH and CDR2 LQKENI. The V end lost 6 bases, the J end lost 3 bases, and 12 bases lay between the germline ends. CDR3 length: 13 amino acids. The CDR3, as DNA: TGTGCCAGCTCTGGTAGGACCCTCTACGAGCAGTACTTC. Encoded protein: CASSGRTLYEQYF.

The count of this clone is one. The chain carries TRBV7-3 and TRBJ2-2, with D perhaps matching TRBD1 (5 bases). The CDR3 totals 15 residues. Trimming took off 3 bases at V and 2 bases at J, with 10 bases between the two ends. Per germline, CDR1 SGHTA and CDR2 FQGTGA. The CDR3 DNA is TGTGCCAGCAGCTTGGAACAGGCCAACACCGGGGAGCTGTTTTTT. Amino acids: CASSLEQANTGELFF.

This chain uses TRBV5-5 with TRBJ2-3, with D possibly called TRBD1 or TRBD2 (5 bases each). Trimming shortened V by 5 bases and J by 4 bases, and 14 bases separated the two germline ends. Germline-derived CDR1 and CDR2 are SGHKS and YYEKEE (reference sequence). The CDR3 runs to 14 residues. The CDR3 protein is CASSEGPLSDTQYF. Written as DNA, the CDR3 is TGTGCCAGCAGTGAGGGACCATTATCAGATACGCAGTATTTT.

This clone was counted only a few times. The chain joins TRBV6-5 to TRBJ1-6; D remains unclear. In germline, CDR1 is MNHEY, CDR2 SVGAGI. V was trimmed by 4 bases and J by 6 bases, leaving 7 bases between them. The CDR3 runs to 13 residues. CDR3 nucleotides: TGTGCCAGCAGTTCACAGCGTAATTCACCCCTCCACTTT. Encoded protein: CASSSQRNSPLHF.

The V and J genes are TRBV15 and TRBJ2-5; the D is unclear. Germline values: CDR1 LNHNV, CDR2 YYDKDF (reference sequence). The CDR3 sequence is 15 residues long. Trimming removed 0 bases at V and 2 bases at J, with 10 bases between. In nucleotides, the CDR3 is TGTGCCACCAGCAGAGATTGGGAAGATCAAGAGACCCAGTACTTC. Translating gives CATSRDWEDQETQYF.

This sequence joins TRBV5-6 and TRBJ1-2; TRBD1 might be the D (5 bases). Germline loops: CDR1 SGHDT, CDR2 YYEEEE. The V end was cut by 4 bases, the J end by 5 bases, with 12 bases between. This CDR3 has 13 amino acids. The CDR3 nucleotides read TGTGCCAGCAGCCGAGGGGCCAGGTATGGCTACACCTTC. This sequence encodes CASSRGARYGYTF.

CDR3 amino acids: CASSPHPEGPQHF. DNA for the CDR3: TGTGCCAGCTCACCTCACCCGGAGGGGCCCCAGCATTTT. The rearrangement joins TRBV18 to TRBJ1-5; D is ambiguous. The V end lost 3 bases, the J end lost 9 bases, and 12 bases lay between the germline ends. From germline, CDR1 is KGHSH and CDR2 LQKENI. There are 13 residues in the CDR3.

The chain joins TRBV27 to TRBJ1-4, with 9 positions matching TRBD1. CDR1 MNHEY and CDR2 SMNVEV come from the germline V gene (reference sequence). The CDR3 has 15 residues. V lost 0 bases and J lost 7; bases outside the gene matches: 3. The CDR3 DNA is TGTGCCAGCAGTTTATCGCGGACAGGGGTTGAAAAACTGTTTTTT. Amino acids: CASSLSRTGVEKLFF.

The CDR3 loop is CASSSSPETQYF. The CDR3 DNA sequence: TGTGCCAGCAGTTCCTCCCCGGAGACCCAGTACTTC. The chain uses TRBV28 and TRBJ2-5; D is ambiguous. The CDR3 totals 12 residues. V shed 4 bases and J shed 5 bases, with 8 bases lying between them. The V gene's germline CDR1 is MDHEN and CDR2 SYDVKM.

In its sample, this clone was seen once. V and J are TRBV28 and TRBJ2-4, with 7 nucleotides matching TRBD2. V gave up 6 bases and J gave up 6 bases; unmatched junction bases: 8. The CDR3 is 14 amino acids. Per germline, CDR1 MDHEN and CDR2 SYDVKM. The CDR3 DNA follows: TGTGCCAGCAGCCGGGTCTCTAGCGGAAACATTCAGTACTTC. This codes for CASSRVSSGNIQYF. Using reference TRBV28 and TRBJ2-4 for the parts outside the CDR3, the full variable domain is DVKVTQSSRYLVKRTGEKVFLECVQDMDHENMFWYRQDPGLGLRLIYFSYDVKMKEKGDIPEGYSVSREKKERFSLILESASTNQTSMYLCASSRVSSGNIQYFGAGTRLSVL.

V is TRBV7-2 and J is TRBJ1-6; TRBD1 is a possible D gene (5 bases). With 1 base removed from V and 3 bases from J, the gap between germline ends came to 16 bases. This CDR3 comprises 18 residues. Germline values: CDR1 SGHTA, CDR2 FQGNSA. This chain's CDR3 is CASSLVAGDGFYNSPLHF. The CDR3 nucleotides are TGTGCCAGCAGCTTAGTCGCGGGGGACGGTTTCTATAATTCACCCCTCCACTTT.

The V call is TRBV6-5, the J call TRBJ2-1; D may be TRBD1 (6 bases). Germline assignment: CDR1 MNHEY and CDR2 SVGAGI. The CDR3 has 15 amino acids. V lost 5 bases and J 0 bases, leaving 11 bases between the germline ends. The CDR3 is CASSPRQVSYNEQFF. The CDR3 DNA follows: TGTGCCAGCAGTCCCCGACAGGTCTCCTACAATGAGCAGTTCTTC.

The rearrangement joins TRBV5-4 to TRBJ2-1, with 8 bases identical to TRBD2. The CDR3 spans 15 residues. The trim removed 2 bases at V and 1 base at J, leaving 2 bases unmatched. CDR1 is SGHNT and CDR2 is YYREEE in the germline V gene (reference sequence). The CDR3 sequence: CASSFSGGSYNEQFF. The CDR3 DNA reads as TGTGCCAGCAGCTTCTCGGGGGGGTCCTACAATGAGCAGTTCTTC.

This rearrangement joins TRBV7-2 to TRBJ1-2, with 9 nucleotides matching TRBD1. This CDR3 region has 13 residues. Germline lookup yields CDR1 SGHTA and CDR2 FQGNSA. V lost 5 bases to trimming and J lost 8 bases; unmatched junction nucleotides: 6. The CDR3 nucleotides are TGTGCCAGCAGCCCCACCGACAGGGGGGGCTACACCTTC. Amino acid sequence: CASSPTDRGGYTF.

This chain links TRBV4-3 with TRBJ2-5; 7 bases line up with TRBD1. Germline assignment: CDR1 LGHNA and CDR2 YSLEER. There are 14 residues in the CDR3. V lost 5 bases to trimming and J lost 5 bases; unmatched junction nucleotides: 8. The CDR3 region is CASSSGQGQETQYF. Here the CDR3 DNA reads TGCGCCAGCAGCTCGGGGCAGGGACAGGAGACCCAGTACTTC.

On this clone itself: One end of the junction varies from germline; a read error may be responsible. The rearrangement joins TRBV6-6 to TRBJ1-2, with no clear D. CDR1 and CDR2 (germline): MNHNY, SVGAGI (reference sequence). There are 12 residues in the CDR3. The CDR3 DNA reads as TGTGCCATCAGTGAGTCAAACTATGGCTACACCTTC. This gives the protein CAISESNYGYTF.

CDR3 in amino acids: CASSLDYGKNIQYF. The CDR3 DNA follows: TGCGCCAGCAGCTTGGATTACGGGAAAAACATTCAGTACTTC. The chain links TRBV5-1 to TRBJ2-4; D gene uncertain. V lost 0 bases to trimming and J lost 4 bases, with 8 bases between them. Germline V gene sequence: CDR1 SGHRS, CDR2 YFSETQ. There are 14 residues in the CDR3. The full variable domain, its missing parts supplied by reference TRBV5-1 and TRBJ2-4, is KAGVTQTPRYLIKTRGQQVTLSCSPISGHRSVSWYQQTPGQGLQFLFEYFSETQRNKGNFPGRFSGRQFSNSRSEMNVSTLELGDSALYLCASSLDYGKNIQYFGAGTRLSVL.

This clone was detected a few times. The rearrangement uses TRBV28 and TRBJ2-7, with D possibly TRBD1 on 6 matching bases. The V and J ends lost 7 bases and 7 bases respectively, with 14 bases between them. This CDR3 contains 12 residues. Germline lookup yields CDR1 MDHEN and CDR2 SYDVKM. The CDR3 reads CASITPQGEQYF. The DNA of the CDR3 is TGTGCCAGCATCACCCCCCAGGGGGAGCAGTACTTC.

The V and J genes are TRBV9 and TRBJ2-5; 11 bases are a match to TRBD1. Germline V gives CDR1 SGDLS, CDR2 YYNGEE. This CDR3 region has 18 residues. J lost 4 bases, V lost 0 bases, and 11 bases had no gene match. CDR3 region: CASSVATGTGGWIETQYF. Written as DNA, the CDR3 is TGTGCCAGCAGCGTAGCTACTGGGACAGGGGGATGGATAGAGACCCAGTACTTC.

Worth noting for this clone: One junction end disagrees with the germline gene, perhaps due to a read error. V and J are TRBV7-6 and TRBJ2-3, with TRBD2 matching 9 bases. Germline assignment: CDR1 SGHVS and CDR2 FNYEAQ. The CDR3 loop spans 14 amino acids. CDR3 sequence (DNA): TGTGCCAGCAGCCCGGGGACTAGCACGGATACGCAGTATTTT. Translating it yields CASSPGTSTDTQYF.

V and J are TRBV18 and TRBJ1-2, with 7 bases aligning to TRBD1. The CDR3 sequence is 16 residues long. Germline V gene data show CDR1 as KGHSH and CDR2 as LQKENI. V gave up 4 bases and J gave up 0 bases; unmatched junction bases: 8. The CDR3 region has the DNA TGTGCCAGCTCACAGGGGGCAGAAAACACTAACTATGGCTACACCTTC. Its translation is CASSQGAENTNYGYTF.

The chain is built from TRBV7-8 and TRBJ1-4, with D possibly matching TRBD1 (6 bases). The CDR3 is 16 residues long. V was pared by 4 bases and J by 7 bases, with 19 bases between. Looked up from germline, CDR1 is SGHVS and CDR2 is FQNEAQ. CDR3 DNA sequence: TGTGCCAGCAGCTCGCGCCCGGGGGCCCTATTTGAAAAACTGTTTTTT. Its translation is CASSSRPGALFEKLFF. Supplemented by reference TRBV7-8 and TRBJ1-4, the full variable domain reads GAGVSQSPRYKVAKRGQDVALRCDPISGHVSLFWYQQALGQGPEFLTYFQNEAQLDKSGLPSDRFFAERPEGSVSTLKIQRTQQEDSAVYLCASSSRPGALFEKLFFGSGTQLSVL.

The DNA for the CDR3 is TGTGCCAGCAGTTTACCCCAGGACCCAAGCGTCTATGGCTACACCTTC. This translates into CASSLPQDPSVYGYTF. The genes are TRBV28 and TRBJ1-2; D is undetermined. CDR1 and CDR2 from the germline V gene are MDHEN and SYDVKM. CDR3 size: 16 residues. V was trimmed by 2 bases and J by 4 bases, leaving 17 bases between them.